These T cell receptor beta chains were read from a single sample in a study of glioma-infiltrating T cells after dendritic cell vaccination. Method: immunoSEQ multiplex PCR; TCRdb's copy keeps in-frame clones and lacks some. The sample includes about 94,000 clones, around 80% of them seen just once. The sample in question was blood, obtained after dendritic cell vaccination. These receptors all stem from a human donor with glioblastoma. The CDR3 runs from the conserved cysteine through the conserved F or W. A D gene is named only where the DNA matches it firmly. The size field is filled for only some rows; it gives once, few, many or a size class.

CASSISGTGITQTQYF TGTGCCAGCTCGATCTCCGGGACAGGGATCACGCAGACCCAGTACTTC TRBJ2-5 TRBV18 once TRBD1
CASTNSRTSGRTGELFF TGTGCCAGTACCAACTCAAGGACTAGCGGGAGAACCGGGGAGCTGTTTTTT TRBJ2-2 TRBV19 - TRBD2
CAWSVGPNSPLHF TGTGCCTGGAGTGTGGGCCCGAATTCACCCCTCCACTTT TRBJ1-6 TRBV30 - -
CSASGQGREKLFF TGCAGCGCTTCCGGACAGGGGCGAGAAAAACTGTTTTTT TRBJ1-4 TRBV29-1 - TRBD1
CASSSGGRGYTF TGTGCCAGCAGCTCAGGGGGCCGTGGCTACACCTTC TRBJ1-2 TRBV5-4 - TRBD1
CATQQGASQPQHF TGTGCCACCCAACAGGGGGCTTCGCAGCCCCAGCATTTT TRBJ1-5 TRBV6-6 - TRBD1
CASSVWTGQETQYF TGTGCCAGCAGTGTGTGGACAGGCCAAGAGACCCAGTACTTC TRBJ2-5 TRBV6-1 - TRBD1
CASSDYLPGQRAPNYGYTF TGTGCCAGCAGTGACTATTTACCGGGACAGCGGGCCCCTAACTATGGCTACACCTTC TRBJ1-2 TRBV6-1 - TRBD1
CASLLDRGSYNSPLHF TGTGCCAGCCTACTGGACAGGGGCTCCTATAATTCACCCCTCCACTTT TRBJ1-6 TRBV2 - TRBD1
CASSSPGQPHSGNTIYF TGTGCCAGCAGTTCACCGGGACAGCCTCACTCTGGAAACACCATATATTTT TRBJ1-3 TRBV5-6 - TRBD1
CASAAISTLAKNIQYF TGTGCCAGCGCCGCGATTTCGACACTAGCCAAAAACATTCAGTACTTC TRBJ2-4 TRBV4-2 once -
CSAAGGLMNTEAFF TGCAGCGCCGCCGGGGGGCTAATGAACACTGAAGCTTTCTTT TRBJ1-1 TRBV29-1 - -
CASSKGTGSNQPQHF TGTGCCAGCTCAAAGGGGACAGGGAGCAATCAGCCCCAGCATTTT TRBJ1-5 TRBV18 - TRBD1
CASSVGGVGQPQHF TGTGCCAGCAGCGTAGGGGGGGTAGGTCAGCCCCAGCATTTT TRBJ1-5 TRBV9 - -
CASSLLAGGLSYEQYF TGTGCCAGCAGCCTTCTAGCGGGAGGTTTATCCTACGAGCAGTACTTC TRBJ2-7 TRBV5-4 - TRBD2
CASSSYSLGGLGNEQFF TGTGCCAGCAGCTCGTACTCCTTGGGGGGACTAGGTAATGAGCAGTTCTTC TRBJ2-1 TRBV7-6 - TRBD2
CASTLGLAGSTDTQYF TGTGCCAGTACCTTGGGACTAGCGGGGAGCACAGATACGCAGTATTTT TRBJ2-3 TRBV19 - TRBD2
CASSVADSYYGYTF TGTGCCAGCAGCGTAGCTGACAGCTACTATGGCTACACCTTC TRBJ1-2 TRBV9 - -
CASSLDRAGTEAFF TGTGCCAGCAGCTTAGATAGGGCGGGCACTGAAGCTTTCTTT TRBJ1-1 TRBV7-6 - -
CASRRLALNEQFF TGTGCCAGCAGGCGACTAGCTTTAAATGAGCAGTTCTTC TRBJ2-1 TRBV6-1 - TRBD2
CASSLAGGLETQYF TGCGCCAGCAGCTTGGCCGGAGGGTTGGAGACCCAGTACTTC TRBJ2-5 TRBV5-1 - -
CASSLDPAGDTQYF TGTGCCAGCAGCTTAGACCCGGCGGGAGATACGCAGTATTTT TRBJ2-3 TRBV7-2 - -
CASSLVGQGSGNTIYF TGCGCCAGCAGCTTGGTGGGGCAGGGCTCTGGAAACACCATATATTTT TRBJ1-3 TRBV5-1 - -
CASSLARREDEQYF TGTGCCAGCAGCTTAGCGCGTAGGGAGGACGAGCAGTACTTC TRBJ2-7 TRBV7-9 - -
CASSPSKGREGNQPQHF TGTGCCAGCTCACCGTCTAAGGGCAGGGAAGGCAATCAGCCCCAGCATTTT TRBJ1-5 TRBV18 - -
CASSRLAGTDTQYF TGTGCCAGCAGCCGACTAGCGGGCACAGATACGCAGTATTTT TRBJ2-3 TRBV5-6 few TRBD2
CASSESPRGGGTDTQYF TGTGCCAGCAGTGAATCCCCTCGGGGGGGAGGCACAGATACGCAGTATTTT TRBJ2-3 TRBV6-4 - TRBD2
CSVTADSGSDTQYF TGCAGCGTTACCGCGGATAGCGGGAGTGATACGCAGTATTTT TRBJ2-3 TRBV29-1 - TRBD2
CASIVAGGPRETQYF TGTGCCAGCATCGTAGCGGGGGGGCCACGGGAGACCCAGTACTTC TRBJ2-5 TRBV2 - TRBD2
CASSYTGRGGYTF TGTGCCAGCAGTTATACAGGGAGGGGGGGCTACACCTTC TRBJ1-2 TRBV27 - -
CASSLRAGDRSTDTQYF TGCGCCAGCAGCCTAAGAGCGGGGGACCGAAGCACAGATACGCAGTATTTT TRBJ2-3 TRBV4-1 - TRBD2
CASRAGLGTDTQYF TGTGCCAGCAGAGCGGGACTCGGCACAGATACGCAGTATTTT TRBJ2-3 TRBV7-8 few TRBD2
CASSLGQINYGYTF TGTGCCAGCAGCTTAGGACAGATTAACTATGGCTACACCTTC TRBJ1-2 TRBV7-9 few -
CASSYGRAYYHGYTF TGTGCCAGCAGTTATGGCAGGGCGTATTATCATGGCTACACCTTC TRBJ1-2 TRBV6-5 - -
CASSEQAGSYNEQFF TGTGCCAGCAGTGAACAGGCGGGCTCCTACAATGAGCAGTTCTTC TRBJ2-1 TRBV6-1 - -
CASSLGSDQPQHF TGTGCCAGCAGCTTGGGGAGCGATCAGCCCCAGCATTTT TRBJ1-5 TRBV7-8 - -
CASSVFPSGSTDTQYF TGTGCCAGCAGCGTATTCCCTAGCGGGAGCACAGATACGCAGTATTTT TRBJ2-3 TRBV9 - TRBD2
CASSAGQGAGNTIYF TGTGCCAGCAGTGCGGGACAGGGGGCTGGAAACACCATATATTTT TRBJ1-3 TRBV6-1 - TRBD1
CASIQDSQYF TGTGCCAGCATCCAGGACAGCCAGTACTTC TRBJ2-7 TRBV2 - -
CASKEVDNEQFF TGTGCCAGCAAGGAGGTGGACAATGAGCAGTTCTTC TRBJ2-1 TRBV28 once -
CASSQEGASGRSEQFF TGTGCCAGCAGCCAAGAAGGGGCTAGCGGGAGGTCTGAGCAGTTCTTC TRBJ2-1 TRBV4-2 - TRBD2
CSVGASGLAGLYF TGCAGCGTTGGGGCCTCGGGACTAGCGGGACTGTATTTT TRBJ2-3 TRBV29-1 - TRBD2
CASSSLQGKINYGYTF TGTGCCAGCAGCTCATTACAGGGAAAAATCAACTATGGCTACACCTTC TRBJ1-2 TRBV5-6 - -